The 6 T cell receptor beta chains listed next were all sequenced from one sample in a study of T cells in women clearing cervical HPV infection. Repertoires were generated with immunoSEQ multiplex PCR, while TCRdb's copy carries only in-frame clones and drops some. The listing contains roughly 20,000 clones. The specimen sequenced was blood buffy coat. The receptors here all came from a woman between 18 and 69 years old with a cervical HPV16 infection that either progressed to CIN3+ or cleared (not recorded which).

Turning to this clone: The read is 3 residues too short to cover the CDR3 end, so that end is filled in from the germline J gene. This chain connects TRBV28 to TRBJ2-7, with D perhaps TRBD1 (6 bases). This CDR3 has 13 amino acids. Germline assignment: CDR1 MDHEN and CDR2 SYDVKM. V shed 8 bases and J shed 0 bases, with 11 bases lying between them. The CDR3 here is CASSRGGSYEQYF. The DNA read from the CDR3 is TGTGCCAGCTCCAGGGGCGGCTCCTACGAG.

A remark on this clone: The CDR3 end lies 3 residues beyond the end of the read and is filled in from the germline J gene. This chain links TRBV6-4 with TRBJ2-5; no clear D gene. V was shortened by 0 bases and J by 7 bases, with 9 bases between the two germline ends. CDR1 and CDR2 from the germline V gene are MRHNA and SNTAGT. The CDR3 sequence is 13 residues long. The CDR3 protein is CASSDSQRATQYF. The part of the CDR3 DNA that was read is TGTGCCAGCAGTGACTCGCAAAGGGCGACC.

With respect to this clone: The CDR3 is cut off 3 residues early in the read; its end comes from the germline J gene. The V call is TRBV12-3 or TRBV12-4, the J call TRBJ2-3; 12 nucleotides align to TRBD2. The V and J ends lost 6 bases and 4 bases, in that order; junction bases with no gene match: 14. The CDR3 is 18 amino acids. CDR3 in amino acids: CASRSRLAGGRNPDTQYF. Incomplete CDR3 DNA: TGTGCCAGCAGATCGAGGCTAGCGGGGGGGAGGAACCCAGATACG.

Details on this clone: The observed sequence ends 3 residues before the CDR3 terminus, with the missing tail filled in from the germline J gene. The chain joins TRBV12-5 to TRBJ1-1; no clear D gene. Between the trimmed V and J ends, which lost 4 bases and 1 base, there was a span of 13 bases. CDR1 and CDR2 from the germline V gene are LGHNT and FRNRAP. The CDR3 loop spans 15 amino acids. This CDR3 is CASGSPLSGNTEAFF. CDR3 DNA, as far as it was read: TGTGCTAGTGGTTCTCCCCTGTCCGGGAACACTGAA.

As to this clone: The read ends 3 residues early relative to the CDR3; the germline J gene fills the gap. J is TRBJ2-1 and V is TRBV12-3 or TRBV12-4, with 9 bases fitting TRBD1. With 6 bases clipped from V and 7 bases from J, the junction kept 10 bases outside the gene matches. The CDR3 has 15 residues. CDR3 DNA (partial): TGTGCCAGCAGGACCACAGGGGGCGCAAGGAATGAG. It yields the protein CASRTTGGARNE. The entire CDR3 protein reads CASRTTGGARNEQFF.

This clone is classed as medium-sized by frequency. The CDR3 end falls 3 residues outside the read, so it is completed with the germline J gene. This chain links TRBV4-2 with TRBJ2-3; D is possibly TRBD2 (7 bases). Germline V gene data show CDR1 as LGHNA and CDR2 as YNFKEQ. This CDR3 has 20 residues. Trimming cost V 4 bases and J 4 bases, with 30 bases left between them. Here the CDR3 reads CASSPRGGAGRISGSDTQYF. The CDR3 DNA, read in part, is TGTGCCAGCAGCCCAAGGGGGGGAGCTGGGAGGATTAGCGGGTCAGATACG.